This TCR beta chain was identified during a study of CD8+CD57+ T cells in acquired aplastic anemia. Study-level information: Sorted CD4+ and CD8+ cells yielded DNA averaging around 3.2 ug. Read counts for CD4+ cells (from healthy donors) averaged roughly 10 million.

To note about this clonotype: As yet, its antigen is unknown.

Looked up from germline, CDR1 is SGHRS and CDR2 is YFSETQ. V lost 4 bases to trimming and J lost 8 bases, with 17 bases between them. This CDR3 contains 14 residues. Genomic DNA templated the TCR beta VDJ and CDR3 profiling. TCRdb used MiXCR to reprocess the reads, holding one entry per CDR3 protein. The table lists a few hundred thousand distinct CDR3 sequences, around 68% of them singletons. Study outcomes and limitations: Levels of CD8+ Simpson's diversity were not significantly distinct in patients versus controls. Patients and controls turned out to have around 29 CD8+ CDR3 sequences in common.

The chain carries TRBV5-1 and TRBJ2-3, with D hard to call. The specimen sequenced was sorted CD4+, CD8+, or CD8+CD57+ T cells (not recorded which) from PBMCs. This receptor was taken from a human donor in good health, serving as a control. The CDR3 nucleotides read TGCGCCAGCAGCATAGGCAGAGGAGACACTACGCAGTATTTT. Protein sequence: CASSIGRGDTTQYF.